The 11 T cell receptor beta chains in this list originate from one sample, sequenced in a study of early T cells in non-severe SARS-CoV-2 infection (dated by TCRdb to the early 2020s). The receptor library was made with 5' RACE. The data were produced on a NextSeq 500. Through fastp at Q25 and MiXCR, TCRdb rebuilt clones from the public reads, retaining in-frame beta chains. Duplicate CDR3 protein sequences are folded into a single record with the most common DNA and genes. The sample table records tens of thousands of distinct CDR3 sequences; approximately 14% of these occur just once. Around 4.3% of the sample is in the top ten clones. The sequencing input was whole blood. These receptors came from an adult who was a healthcare worker with PCR-confirmed SARS-CoV-2 infection or an uninfected control (not recorded which).

This clonotype has just a few counts. The chain uses TRBV4-3 and TRBJ1-1, with TRBD1 as a possible D gene (5 bases). Per the germline V gene, CDR1 is LGHNA and CDR2 is YSLEER. The CDR3 contains 15 residues. Trimming pared 0 bases from V and 2 bases from J, leaving 10 bases between. CDR3 protein: CASSQDPGGNTEAFF. The CDR3, as DNA: TGCGCCAGCAGCCAAGATCCCGGGGGAAACACTGAAGCTTTCTTT.

The chain couples TRBV12-5 to TRBJ2-2; the D is unclear. CDR3 length: 15 residues. Trimming shortened V by 5 bases and J by 5 bases, and 15 bases separated the two germline ends. Germline CDR1 is LGHNT and CDR2 is FRNRAP. CDR3 sequence reads: CASGLLPVRTGELFF. As DNA, the CDR3 is TGTGCTAGTGGTCTTCTCCCGGTGAGGACCGGGGAGCTGTTTTTT.

This clonotype came up many times. The chain joins TRBV6-5 to TRBJ1-2, with no clear D. V shed 6 bases and J shed 3 bases, with 17 bases lying between them. The CDR3 covers 15 residues. Germline lookup yields CDR1 MNHEY and CDR2 SVGAGI. The chain's CDR3 is CASSPTGRTYYGYTF. The DNA of the CDR3 is TGTGCCAGCAGCCCTACCGGGCGAACCTACTATGGCTACACCTTC.

The V gene is TRBV2, the J gene TRBJ2-3; 8 bases agree with TRBD1. CDR1 is SNHLY, CDR2 FYNNEI, per germline. With 5 bases clipped from V and 6 bases from J, the junction kept 10 bases outside the gene matches. The CDR3 totals 15 residues. For the CDR3, the DNA is TGTGCCAGCAGTATTACGGCAGGGGGCTTGGATACGCAGTATTTT. Its protein product is CASSITAGGLDTQYF. The variable domain in full, completed from reference TRBV2 and TRBJ2-3, reads EPEVTQTPSHQVTQMGQEVILRCVPISNHLYFYWYRQILGQKVEFLVSFYNNEISEKSEIFDDQFSVERPDGSNFTLKIRSTKLEDSAMYFCASSITAGGLDTQYFGPGTRLTVL.

This clonotype was seen a few times. The chain couples TRBV14 to TRBJ2-5, with D uncertain. CDR3 length: 13 amino acids. Trimming cost V 1 base and J 5 bases, with 8 bases left between them. From germline, CDR1 is SGHDN and CDR2 FVKESK. The CDR3 here is CASSQVSLETQYF. The CDR3 DNA is TGTGCCAGCAGCCAAGTTTCCCTGGAGACCCAGTACTTC. Complete variable domain (other parts from reference TRBV14 and TRBJ2-5): EAGVTQFPSHSVIEKGQTVTLRCDPISGHDNLYWYRRVMGKEIKFLLHFVKESKQDESGMPNNRFLAERTGGTYSTLKVQPAELEDSGVYFCASSQVSLETQYFGPGTRLLVL.

This clonotype was counted at least ten times. The chain has TRBV14 and TRBJ2-5; D tentatively reads TRBD1 or TRBD2 (5 bases each). The V gene lost 1 base and the J gene lost 0 bases, with 6 bases spanning the gap. Germline lookup yields CDR1 SGHDN and CDR2 FVKESK. This CDR3 is 14 amino acids long. The CDR3 spells CASSQGGYQETQYF. The CDR3 nucleotides read TGTGCCAGCAGCCAAGGGGGGTACCAAGAGACCCAGTACTTC.

The V and J genes are TRBV10-2 and TRBJ2-7, with D possibly being TRBD1 (6 bases). The V end was cut by 1 base, the J end by 2 bases, with 9 bases between. The CDR3 has 14 residues. The germline CDR1 and CDR2 sequences are WSHSY and SAAADI. The CDR3 sequence: CASSEWGPTYEQYF. The CDR3 nucleotides are TGCGCCAGCAGTGAGTGGGGGCCGACCTACGAGCAGTACTTC.

This clonotype was seen a handful of times. The gene calls are TRBV19 and TRBJ1-2; the D gene is possibly TRBD1 (6 bases). CDR3 length equals 14 residues. Germline-derived CDR1 and CDR2 are LNHDA and SQIVND (reference sequence). V was clipped by 2 bases and J by 10 bases, with 17 bases between them. In DNA, the CDR3 is TGTGCCAGTAGTATAACGATCACCATGGGGGCCTACACCTTC. It encodes CASSITITMGAYTF. The full variable domain, completed using reference TRBV19 and TRBJ1-2, is DGGITQSPKYLFRKEGQNVTLSCEQNLNHDAMYWYRQDPGQGLRLIYYSQIVNDFQKGDIAEGYSVSREKKESFPLTVTSAQKNPTAFYLCASSITITMGAYTFGSGTRLTVV.

In its sample, this clonotype was seen many times. This chain connects TRBV10-3 to TRBJ2-6; D gene uncertain. The germline V gene encodes CDR1 ENHRY and CDR2 SYGVKD. The CDR3 spans 16 residues. Trimming left V 1 base short and J 0 bases short, with 7 bases between. Here the CDR3 DNA reads TGTGCCATCAGTGAGTTTAATTTCTCTGGGGCCAACGTCCTGACTTTC. Its protein product is CAISEFNFSGANVLTF.

This clonotype was detected only a few times. The J gene is TRBJ2-3, the V gene TRBV10-3, with 13 nucleotides matching TRBD2. The CDR3 is 18 residues long. V gave up 6 bases and J gave up 3 bases; unmatched junction bases: 12. CDR1 is ENHRY, CDR2 SYGVKD, per germline. The CDR3 bases are TGTGCCATCAGGCGGGGGACTAGCGGGGAAGGATTGACAGATACGCAGTATTTT. This codes for CAIRRGTSGEGLTDTQYF.

This clonotype was counted a single time. The chain couples TRBV2 to TRBJ2-2; D is unresolved. The CDR3 spans 11 residues. From germline, CDR1 is SNHLY and CDR2 FYNNEI. V shed 8 bases and J shed 4 bases, with 5 bases lying between them. The CDR3 sequence: CASLLTGELFF. The DNA for the CDR3 is TGTGCCAGCCTTCTCACCGGGGAGCTGTTTTTT.